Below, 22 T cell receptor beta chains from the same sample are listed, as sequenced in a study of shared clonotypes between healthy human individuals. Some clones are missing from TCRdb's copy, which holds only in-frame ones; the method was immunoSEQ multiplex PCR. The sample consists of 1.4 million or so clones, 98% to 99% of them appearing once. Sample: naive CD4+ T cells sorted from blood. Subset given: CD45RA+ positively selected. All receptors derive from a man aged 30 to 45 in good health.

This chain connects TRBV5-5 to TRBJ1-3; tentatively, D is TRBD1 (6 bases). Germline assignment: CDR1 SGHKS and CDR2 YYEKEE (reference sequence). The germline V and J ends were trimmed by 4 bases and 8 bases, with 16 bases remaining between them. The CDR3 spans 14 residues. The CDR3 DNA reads TGTGCCAGCAGCACCACAGGGACCTCGGACACCATATATTTT. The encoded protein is CASSTTGTSDTIYF.

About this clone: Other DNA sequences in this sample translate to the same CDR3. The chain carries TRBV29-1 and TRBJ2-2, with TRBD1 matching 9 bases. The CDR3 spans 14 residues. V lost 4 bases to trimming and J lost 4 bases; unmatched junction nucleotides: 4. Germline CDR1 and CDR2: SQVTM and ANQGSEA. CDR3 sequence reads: CSVGQGVGTGELFF. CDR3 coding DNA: TGCAGCGTTGGACAGGGGGTTGGCACCGGGGAGCTGTTTTTT.

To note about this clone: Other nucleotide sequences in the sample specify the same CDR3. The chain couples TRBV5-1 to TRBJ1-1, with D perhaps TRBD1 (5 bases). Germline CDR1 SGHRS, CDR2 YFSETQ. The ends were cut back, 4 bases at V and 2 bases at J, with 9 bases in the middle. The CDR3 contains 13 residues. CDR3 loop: CASSVDRNTEAFF. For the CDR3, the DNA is TGCGCCAGCAGCGTTGACAGAAACACTGAAGCTTTCTTT.

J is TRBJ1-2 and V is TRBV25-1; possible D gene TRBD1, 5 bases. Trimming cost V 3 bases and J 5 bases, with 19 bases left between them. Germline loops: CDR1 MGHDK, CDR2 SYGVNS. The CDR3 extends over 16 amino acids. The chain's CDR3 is CASSDHQGTGRYGYTF. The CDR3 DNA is TGTGCCAGCAGTGATCATCAAGGCACAGGACGATATGGCTACACCTTC.

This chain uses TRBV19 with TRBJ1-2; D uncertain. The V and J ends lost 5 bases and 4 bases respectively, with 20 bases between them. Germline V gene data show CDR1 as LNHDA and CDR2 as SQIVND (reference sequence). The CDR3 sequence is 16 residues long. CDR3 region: CASSFHLQAERYGYTF. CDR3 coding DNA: TGTGCCAGTAGTTTCCACCTGCAGGCCGAACGCTATGGCTACACCTTC. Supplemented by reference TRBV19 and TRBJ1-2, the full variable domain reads DGGITQSPKYLFRKEGQNVTLSCEQNLNHDAMYWYRQDPGQGLRLIYYSQIVNDFQKGDIAEGYSVSREKKESFPLTVTSAQKNPTAFYLCASSFHLQAERYGYTFGSGTRLTVV.

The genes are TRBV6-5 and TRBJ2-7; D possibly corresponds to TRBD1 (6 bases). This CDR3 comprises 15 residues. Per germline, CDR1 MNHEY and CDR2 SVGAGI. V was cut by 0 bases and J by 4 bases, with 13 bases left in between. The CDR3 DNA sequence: TGTGCCAGCAGTTACTCGAGCTCCCAGGGGTACGAGCAGTACTTC. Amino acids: CASSYSSSQGYEQYF.

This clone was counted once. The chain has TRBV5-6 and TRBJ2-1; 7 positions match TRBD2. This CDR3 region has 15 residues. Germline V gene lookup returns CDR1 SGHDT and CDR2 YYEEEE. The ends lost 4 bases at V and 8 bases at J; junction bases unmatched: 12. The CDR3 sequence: CASSPGLVPGDEQFF. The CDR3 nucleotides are TGTGCCAGCAGCCCCGGACTAGTCCCGGGTGATGAGCAGTTCTTC.

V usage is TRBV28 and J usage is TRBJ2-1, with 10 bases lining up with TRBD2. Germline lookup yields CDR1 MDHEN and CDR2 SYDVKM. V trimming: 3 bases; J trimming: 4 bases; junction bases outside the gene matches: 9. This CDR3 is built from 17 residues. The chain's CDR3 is CASSFPRAGGFYNEQFF. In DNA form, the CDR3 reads TGTGCCAGCAGTTTCCCAAGAGCGGGAGGGTTTTACAATGAGCAGTTCTTC.

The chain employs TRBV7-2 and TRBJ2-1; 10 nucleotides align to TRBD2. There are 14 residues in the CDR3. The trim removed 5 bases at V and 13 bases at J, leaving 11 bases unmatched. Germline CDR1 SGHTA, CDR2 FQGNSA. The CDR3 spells CASSHDDWTSGQFF. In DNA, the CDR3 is TGTGCCAGCAGCCACGACGATTGGACTAGCGGACAGTTCTTC.

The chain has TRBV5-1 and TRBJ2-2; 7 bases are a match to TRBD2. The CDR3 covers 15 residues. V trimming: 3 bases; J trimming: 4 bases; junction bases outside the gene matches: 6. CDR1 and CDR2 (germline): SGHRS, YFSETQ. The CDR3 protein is CASSSRLASTGELFF. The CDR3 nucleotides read TGCGCCAGCAGCTCGAGACTAGCCAGCACCGGGGAGCTGTTTTTT.

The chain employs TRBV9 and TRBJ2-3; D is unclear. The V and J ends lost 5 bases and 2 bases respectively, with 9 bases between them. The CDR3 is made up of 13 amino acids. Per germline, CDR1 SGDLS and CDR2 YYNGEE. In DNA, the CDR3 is TGTGCCAGCAGTCACACCTTCACAGATACGCAGTATTTT. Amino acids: CASSHTFTDTQYF.

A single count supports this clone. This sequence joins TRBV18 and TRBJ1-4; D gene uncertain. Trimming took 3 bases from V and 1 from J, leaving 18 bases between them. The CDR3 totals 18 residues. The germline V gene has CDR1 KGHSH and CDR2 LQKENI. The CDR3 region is CASSPAGRSSKTNEKLFF. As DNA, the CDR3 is TGTGCCAGCTCACCCGCAGGAAGGAGCAGCAAAACTAATGAAAAACTGTTTTTT. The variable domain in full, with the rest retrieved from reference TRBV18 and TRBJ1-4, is NAGVMQNPRHLVRRRGQEARLRCSPMKGHSHVYWYRQLPEEGLKFMVYLQKENIIDESGMPKERFSAEFPKEGPSILRIQQVVRGDSAAYFCASSPAGRSSKTNEKLFFGSGTQLSVL.

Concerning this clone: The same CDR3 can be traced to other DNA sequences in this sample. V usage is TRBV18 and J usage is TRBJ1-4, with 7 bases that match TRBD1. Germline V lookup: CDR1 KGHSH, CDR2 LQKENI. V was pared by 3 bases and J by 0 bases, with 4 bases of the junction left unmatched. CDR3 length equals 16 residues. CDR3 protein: CASSPGQLATNEKLFF. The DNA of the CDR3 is TGTGCCAGCTCACCGGGACAGTTAGCAACTAATGAAAAACTGTTTTTT.

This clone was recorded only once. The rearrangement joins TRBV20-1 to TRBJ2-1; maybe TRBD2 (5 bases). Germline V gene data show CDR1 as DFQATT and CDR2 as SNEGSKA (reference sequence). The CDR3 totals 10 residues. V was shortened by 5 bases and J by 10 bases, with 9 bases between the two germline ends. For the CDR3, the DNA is TGCAGTGCTGCAAGAGGGGAGCAGTTCTTC. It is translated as CSAARGEQFF.

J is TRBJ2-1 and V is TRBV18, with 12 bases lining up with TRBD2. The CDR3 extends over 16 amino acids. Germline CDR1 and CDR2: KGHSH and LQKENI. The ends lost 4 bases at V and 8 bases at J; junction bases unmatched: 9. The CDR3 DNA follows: TGTGCCAGCTCACGAGAATCTAGCGGGAGGGGCTATGAGCAGTTCTTC. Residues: CASSRESSGRGYEQFF.

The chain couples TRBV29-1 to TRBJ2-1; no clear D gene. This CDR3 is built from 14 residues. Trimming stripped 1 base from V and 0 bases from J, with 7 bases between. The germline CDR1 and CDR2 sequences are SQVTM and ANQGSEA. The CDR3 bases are TGCAGCGTTGAAGGCCGGATCTCCTACAATGAGCAGTTCTTC. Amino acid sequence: CSVEGRISYNEQFF.

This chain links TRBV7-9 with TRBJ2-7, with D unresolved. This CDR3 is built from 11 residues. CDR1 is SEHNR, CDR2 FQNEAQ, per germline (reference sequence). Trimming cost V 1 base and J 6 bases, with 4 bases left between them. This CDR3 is CASSLVLEQYF. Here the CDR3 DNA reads TGTGCCAGCAGCTTAGTTCTCGAGCAGTACTTC.

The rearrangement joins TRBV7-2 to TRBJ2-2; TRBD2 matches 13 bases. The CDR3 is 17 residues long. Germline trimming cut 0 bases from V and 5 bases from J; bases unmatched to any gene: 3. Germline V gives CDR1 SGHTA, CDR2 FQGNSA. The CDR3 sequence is CASSLAGGLAGTGELFF. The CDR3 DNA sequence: TGTGCCAGCAGCTTAGCTGGGGGACTAGCGGGAACCGGGGAGCTGTTTTTT.

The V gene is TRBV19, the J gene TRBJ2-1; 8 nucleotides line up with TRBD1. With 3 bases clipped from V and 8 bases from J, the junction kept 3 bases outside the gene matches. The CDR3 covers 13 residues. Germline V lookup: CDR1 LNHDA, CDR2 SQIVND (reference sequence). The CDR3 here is CASSIGQGHEQFF. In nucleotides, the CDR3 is TGTGCCAGTAGTATTGGACAGGGTCATGAGCAGTTCTTC.

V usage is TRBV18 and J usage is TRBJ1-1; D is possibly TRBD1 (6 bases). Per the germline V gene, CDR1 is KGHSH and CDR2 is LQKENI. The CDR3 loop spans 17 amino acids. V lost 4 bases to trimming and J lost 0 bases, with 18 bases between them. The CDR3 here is CASSQLLQGRMNTEAFF. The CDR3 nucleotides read TGTGCCAGCTCACAACTATTACAGGGTAGGATGAACACTGAAGCTTTCTTT.

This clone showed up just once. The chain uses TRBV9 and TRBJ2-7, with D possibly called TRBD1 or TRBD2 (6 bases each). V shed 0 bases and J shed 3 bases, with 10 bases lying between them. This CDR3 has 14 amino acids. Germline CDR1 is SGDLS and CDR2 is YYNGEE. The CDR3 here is CASSVDGGRYEQYF. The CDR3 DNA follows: TGTGCCAGCAGCGTAGATGGGGGGCGCTACGAGCAGTACTTC.

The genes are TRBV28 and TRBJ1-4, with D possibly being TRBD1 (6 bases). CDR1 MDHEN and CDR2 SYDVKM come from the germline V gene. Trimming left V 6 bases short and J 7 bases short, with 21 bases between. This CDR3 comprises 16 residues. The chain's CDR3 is CASSTPSGGGREKLFF. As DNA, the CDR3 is TGTGCCAGCAGCACCCCCTCGGGAGGGGGACGTGAAAAACTGTTTTTT.